One and the same sample provided the 16 T cell receptor beta chains below, sequenced in a study of blood T cell repertoires in COVID-19. Profiling relied on immunoSEQ multiplex PCR, and the TCRdb table lists in-frame clones only, not all of them. Among just under 300,000 clones listed, around nine tenths were seen once. Sequencing was performed on peripheral blood. These receptors were obtained from a man in his 70s with acute or convalescent COVID-19.

V usage is TRBV5-6 and J usage is TRBJ2-7, with TRBD1 matching over 9 bases. This CDR3 comprises 15 residues. The germline V gene has CDR1 SGHDT and CDR2 YYEEEE. V dropped 0 bases and J dropped 7; count of bases not matched to a gene: 8. Here the CDR3 DNA reads TGTGCCAGCAGCTTGGTGGGGACAGGGAGGTGGGAGCAGTACTTC. Residues: CASSLVGTGRWEQYF.

The chain uses TRBV7-6 and TRBJ2-5; D possibly corresponds to TRBD2 (7 bases). The V gene lost 5 bases and the J gene lost 4 bases, with 17 bases spanning the gap. CDR3 size: 15 residues. Germline values: CDR1 SGHVS, CDR2 FNYEAQ. The CDR3 bases are TGTGCCAGCAGCCTCCGTGGGGGGGCACGAGAGACCCAGTACTTC. This codes for CASSLRGGARETQYF.

The V gene is TRBV14, the J gene TRBJ2-3; 9 nucleotides match TRBD2. Germline V lookup: CDR1 SGHDN, CDR2 FVKESK. CDR3 size: 16 residues. V dropped 4 bases and J dropped 5; count of bases not matched to a gene: 10. CDR3 coding DNA: TGTGCCAGCAGCCCCGTTAGCGGGAGTACTGTAGATACGCAGTATTTT. This codes for CASSPVSGSTVDTQYF.

The chain recombines TRBV6-5 with TRBJ2-7; maybe TRBD1 (6 bases). The CDR3 has 11 amino acids. Trimming cost V 9 bases and J 2 bases, with 8 bases left between them. The germline V gene encodes CDR1 MNHEY and CDR2 SVGAGI. In DNA, the CDR3 is TGTGCCAGTACAGGGACCTACGAGCAGTACTTC. Amino acid sequence: CASTGTYEQYF.

The chain carries TRBV3-1 (or the pseudogene TRBV3-2) and TRBJ2-2, with 10 bases identical to TRBD2. CDR1 is LGHDT, CDR2 YNNKEL, per germline (reference sequence). V was pared by 1 base and J by 5 bases, with 7 bases of the junction left unmatched. The CDR3 consists of 17 residues. For the CDR3, the DNA is TGTGCCAGCAGCCAAGGGCTAGCGGGAGTAAGAACCGGGGAGCTGTTTTTT. Protein: CASSQGLAGVRTGELFF.

This chain connects TRBV7-6 to TRBJ1-5; D gene unclear. Trimming shortened V by 0 bases and J by 7 bases, and 19 bases separated the two germline ends. This CDR3 is 17 amino acids long. From germline, CDR1 is SGHVS and CDR2 FNYEAQ. CDR3 in DNA: TGTGCCAGCAGCTTAGCACGTGGAGGAGTAGGAGGGCAGCCCCAGCATTTT. Translation: CASSLARGGVGGQPQHF.

This clone was detected many times. CDR3 coding DNA: TGTGCCAGCAGCGTCGGACTAGCGGGCCTCACAGATACGCAGTATTTT. Translating it yields CASSVGLAGLTDTQYF. This chain links TRBV9 with TRBJ2-3; 11 bases agree with TRBD2. The CDR3 loop spans 16 amino acids. V lost 2 bases to trimming and J lost 2 bases; unmatched junction nucleotides: 4. Per the germline V gene, CDR1 is SGDLS and CDR2 is YYNGEE.

The chain joins TRBV5-1 to TRBJ2-3; a possible D gene is TRBD1 (5 bases). The V gene lost 3 bases and the J gene lost 3 bases, with 23 bases spanning the gap. Germline V CDR1 and CDR2: SGHRS, YFSETQ. The CDR3 runs 18 residues. CDR3 sequence (DNA): TGCGCCAGCAGCTCCTTCACCCCTCAGGGTTATCGTACAGATACGCAGTATTTT. Protein sequence: CASSSFTPQGYRTDTQYF.

The V call is TRBV24-1, the J call TRBJ2-7; TRBD2 is a possible D gene (5 bases). Germline CDR1 KGHDR, CDR2 SFDVKD. CDR3 length equals 13 residues. V lost 4 bases and J lost 2, with 8 bases in between. CDR3 in amino acids: CATSDPSTYEQYF. The CDR3, as DNA: TGTGCCACCAGTGACCCTAGCACCTACGAGCAGTACTTC.

The chain couples TRBV12-1 to TRBJ1-2. TRBV12-1 is an annotated pseudogene. CDR3 length equals 15 residues. The CDR3 DNA follows: TGTGCCAGCAGCTTTGCAGGGAGAGGTCACTATGGCTACACCTTC. Translation: CASSFAGRGHYGYTF.

The rearrangement uses TRBV6-5 and TRBJ2-2, with D maybe TRBD1 (5 bases). This CDR3 has 14 amino acids. V lost 7 bases and J lost 7, with 16 bases in between. The V gene's germline CDR1 is MNHEY and CDR2 SVGAGI. The CDR3 DNA follows: TGTGCCAGCACCCGCCAGGGTTCGATCGGGGAGCTGTTTTTT. This encodes CASTRQGSIGELFF.

V is TRBV19 and J is TRBJ2-7, with 7 positions matching TRBD1. The CDR3 runs to 15 residues. CDR1 and CDR2 from the germline V gene are LNHDA and SQIVND (reference sequence). V was pared by 4 bases and J by 5 bases, with 11 bases of the junction left unmatched. In DNA, the CDR3 is TGTGCCAGTAGTAAACAGGGGTTTCTGGCGCACGAGCAGTACTTC. Encoded protein: CASSKQGFLAHEQYF.

The chain links TRBV30 to TRBJ1-4; no firm D call. Trimming removed 0 bases from V and 4 bases from J, with 15 bases in between. The CDR3 extends over 16 amino acids. The germline V gene encodes CDR1 GTSNPN and CDR2 SVGIG (reference sequence). CDR3 in DNA: TGTGCCTGGAGTGTACGGAGGACGGACCTTAATGAAAAACTGTTTTTT. Translation: CAWSVRRTDLNEKLFF.

This chain links TRBV6-2 or TRBV6-3 with TRBJ1-1; no reliable D call. The CDR3 totals 15 residues. Between the trimmed V and J ends, which lost 2 bases and 1 base, there was a span of 11 bases. Germline V gene sequence: CDR1 MNHEY, CDR2 SVGEGT. CDR3 in DNA: TGTGCCAGCAGTTACATAGGGAGCGGGAACACTGAAGCTTTCTTT. It translates to CASSYIGSGNTEAFF.

The chain carries TRBV18 and TRBJ2-1; 12 bases are shared with TRBD2. Germline V gene sequence: CDR1 KGHSH, CDR2 LQKENI. The junction had 8 bases not matched to a gene; V was cut back by 6 bases and J by 8 bases. The length of the CDR3 is 15 residues. The CDR3 coding sequence is TGTGCCAGCTCTCGCCGACTAGCGGGGGTGGATGAGCAGTTCTTC. Translating gives CASSRRLAGVDEQFF.

The V and J genes are TRBV7-2 and TRBJ1-4; D might be TRBD1 (5 bases). The CDR3 spans 14 residues. V was clipped by 5 bases and J by 8 bases, with 15 bases between them. CDR1 is SGHTA, CDR2 FQGNSA, per germline. Here the CDR3 reads CASSQGIIPEKLFF. The CDR3 DNA sequence: TGTGCCAGCAGCCAGGGTATAATCCCAGAAAAACTGTTTTTT.